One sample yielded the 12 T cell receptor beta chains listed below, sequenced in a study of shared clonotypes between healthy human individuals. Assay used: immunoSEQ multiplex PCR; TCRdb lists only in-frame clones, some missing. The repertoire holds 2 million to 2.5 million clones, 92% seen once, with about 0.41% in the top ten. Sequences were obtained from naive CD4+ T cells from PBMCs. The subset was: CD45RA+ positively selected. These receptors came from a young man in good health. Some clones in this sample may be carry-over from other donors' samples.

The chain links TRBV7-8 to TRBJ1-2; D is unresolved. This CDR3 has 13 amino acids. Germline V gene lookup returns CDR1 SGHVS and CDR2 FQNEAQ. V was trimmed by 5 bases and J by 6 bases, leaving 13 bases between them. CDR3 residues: CASSPPLGNGYTF. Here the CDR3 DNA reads TGTGCCAGCAGCCCGCCGCTGGGGAATGGCTACACCTTC.

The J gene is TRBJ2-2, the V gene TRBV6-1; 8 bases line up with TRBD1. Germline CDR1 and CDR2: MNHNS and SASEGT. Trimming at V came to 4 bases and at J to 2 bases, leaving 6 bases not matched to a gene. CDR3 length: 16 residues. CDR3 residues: CASSVRDRSNTGELFF. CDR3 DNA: TGTGCCAGCAGTGTCCGGGACAGGTCCAACACCGGGGAGCTGTTTTTT.

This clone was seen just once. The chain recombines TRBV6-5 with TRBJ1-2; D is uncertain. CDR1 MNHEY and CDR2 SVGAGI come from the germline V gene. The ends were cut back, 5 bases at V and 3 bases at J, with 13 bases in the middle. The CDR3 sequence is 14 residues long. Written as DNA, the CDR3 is TGTGCCAGCAGTCCACGGGAGGCAGACTATGGCTACACCTTC. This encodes CASSPREADYGYTF.

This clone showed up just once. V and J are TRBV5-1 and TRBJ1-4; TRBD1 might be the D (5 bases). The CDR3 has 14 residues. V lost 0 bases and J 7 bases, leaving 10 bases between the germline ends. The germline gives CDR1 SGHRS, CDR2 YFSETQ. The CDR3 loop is CASSLDPGGEKLFF. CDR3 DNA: TGCGCCAGCAGCTTGGACCCGGGGGGTGAAAAACTGTTTTTT.

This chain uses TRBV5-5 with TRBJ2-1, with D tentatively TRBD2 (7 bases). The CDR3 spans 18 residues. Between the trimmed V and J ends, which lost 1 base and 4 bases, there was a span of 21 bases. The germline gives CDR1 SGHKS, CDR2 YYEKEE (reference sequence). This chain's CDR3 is CASSLSGGRGGIYNEQFF. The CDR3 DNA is TGTGCCAGCAGCTTGAGTGGAGGCAGGGGAGGGATTTACAATGAGCAGTTCTTC.

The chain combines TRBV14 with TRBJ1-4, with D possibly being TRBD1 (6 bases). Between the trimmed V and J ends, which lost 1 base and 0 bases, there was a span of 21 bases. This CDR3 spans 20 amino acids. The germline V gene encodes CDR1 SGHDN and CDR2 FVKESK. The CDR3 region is CASSQGLWGRGPTTNEKLFF. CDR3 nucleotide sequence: TGTGCCAGCAGCCAAGGCCTTTGGGGCAGGGGCCCCACAACTAATGAAAAACTGTTTTTT.

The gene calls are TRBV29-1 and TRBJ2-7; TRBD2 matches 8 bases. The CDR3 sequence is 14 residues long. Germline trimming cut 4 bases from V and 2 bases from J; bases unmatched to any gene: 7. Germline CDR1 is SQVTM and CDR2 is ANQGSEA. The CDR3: CSVAQGLAAYEQYF. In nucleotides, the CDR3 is TGCAGCGTTGCCCAAGGACTAGCCGCCTACGAGCAGTACTTC.

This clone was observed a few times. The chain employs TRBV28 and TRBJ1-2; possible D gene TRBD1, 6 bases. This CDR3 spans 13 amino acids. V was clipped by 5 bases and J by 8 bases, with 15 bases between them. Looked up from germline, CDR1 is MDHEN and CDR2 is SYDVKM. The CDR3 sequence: CASSPNRARGYTF. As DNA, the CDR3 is TGTGCCAGCAGTCCCAACAGGGCCCGGGGCTACACCTTC.

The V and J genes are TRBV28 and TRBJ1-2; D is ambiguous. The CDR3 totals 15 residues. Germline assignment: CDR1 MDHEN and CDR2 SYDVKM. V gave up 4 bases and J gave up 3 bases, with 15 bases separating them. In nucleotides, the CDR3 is TGTGCCAGCAGTTCCTCAGGAGCAGAGGACTATGGCTACACCTTC. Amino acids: CASSSSGAEDYGYTF.

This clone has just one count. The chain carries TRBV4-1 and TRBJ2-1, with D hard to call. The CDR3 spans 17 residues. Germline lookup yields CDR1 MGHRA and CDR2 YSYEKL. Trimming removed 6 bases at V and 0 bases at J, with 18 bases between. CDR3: CASSYRWGWGSYNEQFF. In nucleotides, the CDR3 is TGCGCCAGCAGTTACCGATGGGGATGGGGCTCCTACAATGAGCAGTTCTTC.

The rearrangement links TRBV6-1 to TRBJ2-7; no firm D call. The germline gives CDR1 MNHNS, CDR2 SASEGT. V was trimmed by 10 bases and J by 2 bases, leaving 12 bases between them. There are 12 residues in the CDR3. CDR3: CATGVTTYEQYF. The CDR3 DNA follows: TGTGCCACGGGCGTAACGACCTACGAGCAGTACTTC.

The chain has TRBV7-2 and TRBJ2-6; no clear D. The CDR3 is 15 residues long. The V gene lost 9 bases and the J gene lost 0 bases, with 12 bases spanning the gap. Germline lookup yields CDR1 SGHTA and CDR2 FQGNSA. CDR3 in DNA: TGTGCCAGTTCCCCCTACGGCTCTGGGGCCAACGTCCTGACTTTC. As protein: CASSPYGSGANVLTF.